This T cell receptor (beta chain) comes out of a study of blood T cell repertoires in COVID-19. Overall study: Samples came from the United States, Italy and Spain, spanning acute and convalescent COVID-19.

As regards this clone: Other DNA sequences of this sample code for an identical CDR3.

Clinical history as reported by participants underpinned cohort assignment. Libraries were prepared by immunoSEQ multiplex PCR; TCRdb keeps only in-frame clonotypes and omits some of them. The profile shows around 300,000 clones, 85% to 90% of them singletons. V shed 5 bases and J 5 bases; nucleotides not matched to a gene: 12. Looked up from germline, CDR1 is SGHAT and CDR2 is FQNNGV. The CDR3 has 17 residues. V usage is TRBV11-2 and J usage is TRBJ2-5; TRBD2 aligns across 12 bases. The specimen sequenced was PBMCs or T cells enriched from blood (not recorded which). This receptor was identified in a woman younger than 35 with acute COVID-19. CDR3 in DNA: TGTGCCAGCAGCGACCGACTAGCGGGAGTTTCGGAGGAGACCCAGTACTTC. Amino acid sequence: CASSDRLAGVSEETQYF.